One sample yielded the 13 T cell receptor beta chains listed below, sequenced in a study of T cells in women clearing cervical HPV infection. Sequencing used immunoSEQ multiplex PCR; TCRdb keeps in-frame clones, though not all of them. The table lists 30,000 to 45,000 clones, with 1.5% to 2% in the top ten. Sequenced material: blood buffy coat. The receptor source for this set is a woman between 18 and 69 years old with a cervical HPV16 infection that either progressed to CIN3+ or cleared (not recorded which).

About this clone: The read gets to within 3 residues of the CDR3 end, and the germline J gene fills in the rest. The chain couples TRBV20-1 to TRBJ1-1; TRBD1 agrees at 8 bases. Germline CDR1 is DFQATT and CDR2 is SNEGSKA (reference sequence). The CDR3 has 15 amino acids. Losses at the gene ends were 4 bases for V and 3 bases for J; bases not matched to a gene: 10. The CDR3 loop is CSAKGTGGFDTEAFF. The part of the CDR3 DNA that was read is TGCAGTGCTAAAGGGACAGGAGGTTTTGACACTGAA.

As for this clone: The CDR3 extends 3 residues past the end of the read, so its final part is completed from the germline J gene. V usage is TRBV2 and J usage is TRBJ2-5; 8 bases align to TRBD2. CDR3 length equals 14 residues. Germline V CDR1 and CDR2: SNHLY, FYNNEI. V was pared by 7 bases and J by 4 bases, with 8 bases of the junction left unmatched. The CDR3 DNA, read in part, is TGTGCCAGCACGGGACTAGTCAGTGTAGAGACC. Its protein product is CASTGLVSVET. The full CDR3 protein reads CASTGLVSVETQYF.

As for this clone: The read ends 3 residues shy of where the CDR3 ends; the end is completed using the germline J gene. J is TRBJ1-5 and V is TRBV2, with 9 nucleotides matching TRBD1. J lost 1 base, V lost 3 bases, and 7 bases had no gene match. Germline V gene sequence: CDR1 SNHLY, CDR2 FYNNEI. The CDR3 is 17 residues long. This CDR3 is CASSDTDRGSSNQPQHF. CDR3 DNA, as far as it was read: TGTGCCAGCAGTGATACGGACAGGGGTTCCAGCAATCAGCCC.

In the case of this clone: The read ends 3 residues shy of where the CDR3 ends; the end is completed using the germline J gene. The chain couples TRBV7-9 to TRBJ2-7; 8 bases align to TRBD2. Trimming at V came to 0 bases and at J to 6 bases, leaving 4 bases not matched to a gene. The CDR3 is 14 amino acids. Germline V gives CDR1 SEHNR, CDR2 FQNEAQ (reference sequence). The sequenced CDR3 bases are TGTGCCAGCAGCTTAGCCGGGGGGGGAGGCGAG. Residues: CASSLAGGGGE. The full-length CDR3 reads as CASSLAGGGGEQYF.

Note on this clone: The read stops 3 residues short of the end of the CDR3; the missing end is completed from the germline J gene. The chain carries TRBV7-3 and TRBJ1-2, with D perhaps matching TRBD1 (5 bases). CDR3 size: 13 residues. Germline CDR1 reads SGHTA; CDR2 reads FQGTGA. The part of the CDR3 DNA that was read is TGTGCCAGCAGGTCCGGGACTGGCTACGAC. It encodes CASRSGTGYD. The entire CDR3 reads CASRSGTGYDYTF.

The part of the CDR3 DNA that was read is TGTGCCAGCAGTGAAGAGTGGGGGGCAGATACG. Translation gives CASSEEWGADT. The full-length CDR3 reads as CASSEEWGADTQYF. The chain carries TRBV6-1 and TRBJ2-3; maybe TRBD2 (6 bases). The read is 3 residues too short to cover the CDR3 end, so that end is filled in from the germline J gene. This CDR3 has 14 amino acids. V was shortened by 1 base and J by 4 bases, with 9 bases between the two germline ends. Germline CDR1 and CDR2: MNHNS and SASEGT.

Worth noting for this clone: The read terminates 3 residues ahead of where the CDR3 ends, so the germline J gene completes it. The gene calls are TRBV18 and TRBJ1-3; D unresolved. The germline V and J ends were trimmed by 3 bases and 0 bases, with 12 bases remaining between them. The CDR3 runs 16 residues. CDR1 is KGHSH, CDR2 LQKENI, per germline. CDR3 in amino acids: CASSPLQSHSGNTIYF. CDR3 DNA, as far as it was read: TGTGCCAGCTCACCCCTACAGTCACACTCTGGAAACACC.

About this clone itself: The germline gene is not matched at one end of the junction; a read error may be the cause. This sample includes further DNA sequences coding for the same CDR3. The CDR3 loop reads CSATVGGNTIYF. The CDR3 DNA, read in part, is TGCAGCGCAACAGTTGGTGGAAACACA. V gene TRBV29-1 combines with J gene TRBJ1-3; no firm D call. The read ends 3 residues before the CDR3 terminus; that terminus is restored from the germline J gene. Germline V gives CDR1 SQVTM, CDR2 ANQGSEA. The CDR3 runs to 12 residues.

Details on this clone: Read coverage stops 3 residues before the CDR3 terminus; the germline J gene supplies the remainder. The rearrangement joins TRBV18 to TRBJ1-1, with D tentatively TRBD1 (5 bases). This CDR3 comprises 17 residues. Germline values: CDR1 KGHSH, CDR2 LQKENI. CDR3 DNA (partial): TGTGCCAGCTCACCCGGGACTAGCGGGGCTGGCACAGATACG. Protein product: CASSPGTSGAGTDT. The full CDR3 protein is CASSPGTSGAGTDTAFF.

Concerning this clone: The CDR3 end falls 3 residues outside the read, so it is completed with the germline J gene. The V gene is TRBV7-2, the J gene TRBJ2-7; TRBD2 aligns across 7 bases. CDR3 length: 15 amino acids. CDR1 and CDR2 from the germline V gene are SGHTA and FQGNSA. V dropped 0 bases and J dropped 4; count of bases not matched to a gene: 6. CDR3: CASSLASGEVYEQYF. The DNA read from the CDR3 is TGTGCCAGCAGCTTAGCCAGCGGGGAAGTTTACGAG.

About this clone: The sequenced fragment ends 3 residues before the CDR3 boundary, so the rest is inferred from the germline J gene. The chain combines TRBV2 with TRBJ2-7, with a tentative D call TRBD1 (5 bases). V lost 2 bases and J lost 3, with 20 bases in between. The CDR3 spans 17 residues. Germline V CDR1 and CDR2: SNHLY, FYNNEI. The CDR3 here is CASSENPLRQGFYEQYF. Incomplete CDR3 DNA: TGTGCCAGCAGTGAAAATCCTCTCCGGCAGGGATTCTACGAG.

With regard to this clone: The missing CDR3 end, 3 residues past where the read stops, is filled in from the germline J gene. V gene TRBV20-1 combines with J gene TRBJ2-7; 8 bases fit TRBD2. With V trimmed by 1 base and J by 3 bases, 5 bases remained unmatched. The CDR3 length is 14 residues. CDR1 is DFQATT and CDR2 is SNEGSKA in the germline V gene (reference sequence). The sequenced part of the CDR3 DNA is TGCAGTGCTAGAGTAACGGGGGGGGGCTACGAG. It is translated as CSARVTGGGYE. Given in full, the CDR3 is CSARVTGGGYEQYF.

Of note for this clone: Read data end 3 residues before the CDR3 end; the end is taken from the germline J gene. The V gene is TRBV2, the J gene TRBJ2-3; 7 bases are shared with TRBD2. CDR1 is SNHLY, CDR2 FYNNEI, per germline. The CDR3 has 13 residues. The J segment lost 3 bases and the V segment lost 8 bases, leaving 5 bases of the junction unmatched. CDR3 DNA, as far as it was read: TGTGCCAGCCTACTGGGGGGGACAGATACG. It translates to CASLLGGTDT. In full, the CDR3 reads CASLLGGTDTQYF.